This T cell receptor beta chain is from a study of blood T cell repertoires in COVID-19. Study details: Sample material is recorded as cDNA or gDNA derived from T cells, B-cell-depleted T cells, or PBMCs.

Original analysis: Scientists estimated how many nucleated cells there were by amplifying reference gene primers. The repertoire was sequenced with immunoSEQ multiplex PCR; TCRdb's copy has only in-frame clones and lacks some. D and trimming come from the DNA, and the V and J calls and clone size come from that table. The sample carries roughly 250,000 clones, 84% recorded once. The receptor was derived from a person aged 70 to 80 with COVID-19, enrolled during active disease. The sequenced sample consisted of peripheral blood.

CDR3: CAWSARSGGGTWEQYF. As DNA, the CDR3 is TGTGCCTGGAGTGCACGCTCGGGCGGGGGGACTTGGGAGCAGTACTTC. The chain couples TRBV30 to TRBJ2-7; the match to TRBD2 covers 8 bases. CDR3 length: 16 residues. Germline CDR1 GTSNPN, CDR2 SVGIG (reference sequence). After removal of 1 base from V and 7 bases from J, the junction contained 15 bases not matched to a gene.